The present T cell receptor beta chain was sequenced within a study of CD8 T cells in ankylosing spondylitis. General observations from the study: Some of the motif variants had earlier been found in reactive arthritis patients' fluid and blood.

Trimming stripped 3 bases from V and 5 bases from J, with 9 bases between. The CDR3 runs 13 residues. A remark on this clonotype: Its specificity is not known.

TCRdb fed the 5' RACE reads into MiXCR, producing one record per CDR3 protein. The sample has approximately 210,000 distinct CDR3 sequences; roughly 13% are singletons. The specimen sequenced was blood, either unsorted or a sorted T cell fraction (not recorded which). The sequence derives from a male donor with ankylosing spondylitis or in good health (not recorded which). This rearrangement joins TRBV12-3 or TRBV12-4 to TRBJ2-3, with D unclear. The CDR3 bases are TGTGCCAGCAGTTTTACGCATCAAGATACGCAGTATTTT. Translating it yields CASSFTHQDTQYF.